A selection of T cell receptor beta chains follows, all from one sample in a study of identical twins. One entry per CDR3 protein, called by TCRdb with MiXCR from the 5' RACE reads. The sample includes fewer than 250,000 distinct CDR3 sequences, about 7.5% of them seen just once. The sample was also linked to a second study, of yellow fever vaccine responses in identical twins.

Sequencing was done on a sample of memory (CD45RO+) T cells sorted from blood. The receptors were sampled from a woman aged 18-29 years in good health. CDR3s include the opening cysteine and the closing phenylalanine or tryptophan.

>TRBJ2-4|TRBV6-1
CASMPGLAQNIQYF
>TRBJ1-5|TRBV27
CASSLEGDNQPQHF
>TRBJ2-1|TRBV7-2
CASSRYSSEQFF
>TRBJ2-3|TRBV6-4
CASSDSQGSTDTQYF
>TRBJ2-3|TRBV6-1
CASSALQTQSTDTQYF
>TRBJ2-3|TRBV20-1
CSARDPLYENTQYF
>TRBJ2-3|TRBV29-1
CSVEGTSTDTQYF
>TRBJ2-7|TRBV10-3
CAISDLTNGSFRGLYEQYF
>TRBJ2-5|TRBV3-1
CASSQAGGLETQYF
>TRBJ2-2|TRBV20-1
CSARDPAGGVKTGELFF
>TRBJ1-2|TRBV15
CATSRDLAAEGYTF
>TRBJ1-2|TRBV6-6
CASSSQGSYGYTF